This T cell receptor (beta chain) was recovered during a study of blood T cell repertoires in COVID-19. In germline, CDR1 is MNHNY, CDR2 SVGAGI (reference sequence). There are 12 residues in the CDR3. V shed 11 bases, J shed 5 bases, and the junction held 6 bases outside the gene matches. Original data processing: Cell counts per sample came from amplifying reference gene primers. Assay: immunoSEQ multiplex PCR; the TCRdb copy retains only in-frame clones and omits some. Clone size and the V and J calls come from that table; the DNA yielded D and trimming. The sample consists of some 190,000 clones, around nine tenths of them appearing once.

Source material: peripheral blood. The V call is TRBV6-6, the J call TRBJ2-3; 8 nucleotides match TRBD2. The clonotype originates from a man younger than 35 with active or convalescent COVID-19. The CDR3 loop is CASNGGVDTQYF. The CDR3 coding sequence is TGTGCCTCCAACGGGGGGGTAGATACGCAGTATTTT.